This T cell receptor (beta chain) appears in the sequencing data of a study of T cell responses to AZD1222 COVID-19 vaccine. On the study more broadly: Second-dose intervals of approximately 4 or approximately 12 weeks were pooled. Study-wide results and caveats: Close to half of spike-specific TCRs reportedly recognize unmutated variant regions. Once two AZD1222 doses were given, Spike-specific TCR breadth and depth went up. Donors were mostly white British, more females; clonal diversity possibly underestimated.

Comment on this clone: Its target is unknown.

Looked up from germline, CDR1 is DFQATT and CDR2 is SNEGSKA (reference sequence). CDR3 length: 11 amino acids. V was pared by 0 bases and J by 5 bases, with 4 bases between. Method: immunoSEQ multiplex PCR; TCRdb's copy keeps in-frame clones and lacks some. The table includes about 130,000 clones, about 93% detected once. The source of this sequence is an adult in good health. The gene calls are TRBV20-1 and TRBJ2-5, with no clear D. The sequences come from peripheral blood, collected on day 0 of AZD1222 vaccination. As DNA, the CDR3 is TGCAGTGCTAGAGATCAGGAGACCCAGTACTTC. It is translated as CSARDQETQYF.